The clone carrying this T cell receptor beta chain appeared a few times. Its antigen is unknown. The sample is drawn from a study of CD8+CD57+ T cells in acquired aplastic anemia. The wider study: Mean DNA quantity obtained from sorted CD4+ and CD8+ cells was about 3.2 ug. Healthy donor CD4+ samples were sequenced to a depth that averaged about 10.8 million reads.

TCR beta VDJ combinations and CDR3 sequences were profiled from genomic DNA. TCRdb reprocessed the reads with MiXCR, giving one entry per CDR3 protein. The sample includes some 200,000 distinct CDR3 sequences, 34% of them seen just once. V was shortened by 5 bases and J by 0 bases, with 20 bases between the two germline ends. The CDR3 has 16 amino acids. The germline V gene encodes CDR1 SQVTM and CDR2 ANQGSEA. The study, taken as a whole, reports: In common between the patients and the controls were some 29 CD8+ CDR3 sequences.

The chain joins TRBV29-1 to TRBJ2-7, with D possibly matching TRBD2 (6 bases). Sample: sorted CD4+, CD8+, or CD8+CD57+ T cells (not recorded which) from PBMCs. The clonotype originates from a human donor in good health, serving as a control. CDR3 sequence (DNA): TGCAGCGTTTCAGGGCTACTGGCGGGGCCCTCCTACGAGCAGTACTTC. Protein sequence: CSVSGLLAGPSYEQYF.